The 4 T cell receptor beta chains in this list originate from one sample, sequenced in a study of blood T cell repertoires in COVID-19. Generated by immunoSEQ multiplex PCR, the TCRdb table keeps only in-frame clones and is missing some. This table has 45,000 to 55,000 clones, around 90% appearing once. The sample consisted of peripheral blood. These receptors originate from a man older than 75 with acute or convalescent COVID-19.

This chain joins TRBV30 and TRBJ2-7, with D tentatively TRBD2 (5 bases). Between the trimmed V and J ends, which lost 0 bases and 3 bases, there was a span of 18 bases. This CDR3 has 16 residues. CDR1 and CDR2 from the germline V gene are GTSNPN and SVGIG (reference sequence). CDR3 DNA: TGTGCCTGGAGTGTACTAGGGCGGCGCTTAGACTACGAGCAGTACTTC. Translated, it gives CAWSVLGRRLDYEQYF.

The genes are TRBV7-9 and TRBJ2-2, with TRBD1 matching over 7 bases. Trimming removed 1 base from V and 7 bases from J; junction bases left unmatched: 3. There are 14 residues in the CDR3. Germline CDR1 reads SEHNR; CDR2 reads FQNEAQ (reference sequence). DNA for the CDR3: TGTGCCAGCAGCTTAGAGGGGGCTGGCGGGGAGCTGTTTTTT. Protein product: CASSLEGAGGELFF.

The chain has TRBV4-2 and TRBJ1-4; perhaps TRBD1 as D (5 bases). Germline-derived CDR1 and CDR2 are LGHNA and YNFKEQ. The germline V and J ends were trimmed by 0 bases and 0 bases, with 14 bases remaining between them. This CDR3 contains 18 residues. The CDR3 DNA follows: TGTGCCAGCAGCCAAGATCCGGCAGGGCCTGCAACTAATGAAAAACTGTTTTTT. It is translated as CASSQDPAGPATNEKLFF.

Here the CDR3 reads CASSAQGANSNQPQHF. The DNA of the CDR3 is TGTGCCAGCAGTGCCCAGGGGGCGAATAGCAATCAGCCCCAGCATTTT. J is TRBJ1-5 and V is TRBV2; 8 nucleotides match TRBD1. V lost 4 bases to trimming and J lost 0 bases; unmatched junction nucleotides: 5. This CDR3 comprises 16 residues. Per germline, CDR1 SNHLY and CDR2 FYNNEI.